This T cell receptor beta chain comes out of a study of a mutant IDH1 vaccine in newly diagnosed glioma. The V and J ends lost 7 bases and 2 bases respectively, with 9 bases between them. The CDR3 runs 14 residues. Looked up from germline, CDR1 is SGHTA and CDR2 is FQGNSA. Regarding time point: week 5, during vaccination. What each vaccine dose contained was 300 ug of mutant IDH1 20-mer peptide, accompanied by topical imiquimod. About this clone: Its matching antigen is unknown.

Repertoires were generated with immunoSEQ multiplex PCR, while TCRdb's copy carries only in-frame clones and drops some. The data show around 50,000 clones, with 85% to 90% seen just once and about 4.6% held by the top ten. The gene calls are TRBV7-2 and TRBJ1-6, with D perhaps TRBD1 (5 bases). Material: PBMCs, obtained from a glioma patient whose treatment included an IDH1 peptide vaccine. The sequence was obtained from a woman aged 40 to 50 with glioma. CDR3 residues: CASTGGTYNSPLHF. As DNA, the CDR3 is TGTGCCAGCACTGGGGGGACCTATAATTCACCCCTCCACTTT.